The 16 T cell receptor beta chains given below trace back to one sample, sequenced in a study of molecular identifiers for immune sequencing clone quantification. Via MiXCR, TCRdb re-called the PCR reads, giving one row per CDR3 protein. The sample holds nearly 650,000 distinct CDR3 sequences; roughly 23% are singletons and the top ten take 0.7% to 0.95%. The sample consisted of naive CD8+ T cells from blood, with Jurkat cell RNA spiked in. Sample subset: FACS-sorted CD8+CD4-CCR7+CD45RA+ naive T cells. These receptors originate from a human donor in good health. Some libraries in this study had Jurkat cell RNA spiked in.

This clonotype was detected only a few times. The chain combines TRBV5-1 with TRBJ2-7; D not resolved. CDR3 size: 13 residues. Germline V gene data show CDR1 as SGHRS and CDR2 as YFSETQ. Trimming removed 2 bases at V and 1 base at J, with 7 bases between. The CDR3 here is CASSLRESYEQYF. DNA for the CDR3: TGCGCCAGCAGCTTAAGGGAATCCTACGAGCAGTACTTC.

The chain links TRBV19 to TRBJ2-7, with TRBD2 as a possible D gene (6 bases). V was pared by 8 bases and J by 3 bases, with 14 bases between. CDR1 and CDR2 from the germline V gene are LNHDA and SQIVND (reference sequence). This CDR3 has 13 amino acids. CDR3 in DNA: TGTGCCAGTTCCTTTGGGACTTTCTACGAGCAGTACTTC. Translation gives CASSFGTFYEQYF.

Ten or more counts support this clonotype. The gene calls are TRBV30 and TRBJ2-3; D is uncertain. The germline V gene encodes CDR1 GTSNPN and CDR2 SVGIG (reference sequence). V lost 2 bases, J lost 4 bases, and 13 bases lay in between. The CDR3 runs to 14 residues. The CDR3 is CAWSSVAPPDTQYF. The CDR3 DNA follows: TGTGCCTGGAGTTCGGTCGCTCCCCCAGATACGCAGTATTTT.

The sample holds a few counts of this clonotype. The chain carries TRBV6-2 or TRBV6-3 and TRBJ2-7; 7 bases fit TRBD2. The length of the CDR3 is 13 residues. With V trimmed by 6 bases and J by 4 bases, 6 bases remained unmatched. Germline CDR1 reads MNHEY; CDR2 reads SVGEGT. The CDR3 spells CASSLWEGYEQYF. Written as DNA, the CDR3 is TGTGCCAGCAGCCTTTGGGAGGGGTACGAGCAGTACTTC.

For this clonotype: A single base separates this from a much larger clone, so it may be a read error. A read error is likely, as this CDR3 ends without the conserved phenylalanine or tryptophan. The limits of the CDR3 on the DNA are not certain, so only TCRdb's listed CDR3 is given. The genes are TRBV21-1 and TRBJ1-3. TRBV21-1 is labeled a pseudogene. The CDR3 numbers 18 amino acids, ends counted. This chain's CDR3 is CASSKAASPRYSGNTIYS.

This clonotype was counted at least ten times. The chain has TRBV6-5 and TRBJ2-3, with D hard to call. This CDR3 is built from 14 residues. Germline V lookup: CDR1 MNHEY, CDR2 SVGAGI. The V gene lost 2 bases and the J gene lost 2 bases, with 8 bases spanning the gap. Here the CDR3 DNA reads TGTGCCAGCAGTTACGGCAGCTTCACAGATACGCAGTATTTT. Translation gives CASSYGSFTDTQYF.

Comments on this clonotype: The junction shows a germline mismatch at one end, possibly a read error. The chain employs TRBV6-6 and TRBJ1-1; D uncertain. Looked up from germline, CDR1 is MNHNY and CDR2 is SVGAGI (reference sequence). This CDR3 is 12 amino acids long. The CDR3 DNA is TGTGCCAGCTCCCTAGGCGTGGCTGAAGCTCTCTTT. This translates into CASSLGVAEALF.

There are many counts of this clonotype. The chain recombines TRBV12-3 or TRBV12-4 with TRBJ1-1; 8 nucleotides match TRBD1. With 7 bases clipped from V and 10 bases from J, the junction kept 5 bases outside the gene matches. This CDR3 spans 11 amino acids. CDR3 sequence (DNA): TGTGCCAGCACCGCGACAGGGGCAGCTTTCTTT. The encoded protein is CASTATGAAFF.

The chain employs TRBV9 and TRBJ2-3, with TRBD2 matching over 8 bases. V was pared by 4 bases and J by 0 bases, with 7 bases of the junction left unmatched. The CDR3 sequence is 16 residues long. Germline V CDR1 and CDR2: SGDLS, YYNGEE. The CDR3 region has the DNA TGTGCCAGCAGCCCGGGGGGGGGACCTAGCACAGATACGCAGTATTTT. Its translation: CASSPGGGPSTDTQYF. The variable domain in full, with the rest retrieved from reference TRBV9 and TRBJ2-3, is DSGVTQTPKHLITATGQRVTLRCSPRSGDLSVYWYQQSLDQGLQFLIQYYNGEERAKGNILERFSAQQFPDLHSELNLSSLELGDSALYFCASSPGGGPSTDTQYFGPGTRLTVL.

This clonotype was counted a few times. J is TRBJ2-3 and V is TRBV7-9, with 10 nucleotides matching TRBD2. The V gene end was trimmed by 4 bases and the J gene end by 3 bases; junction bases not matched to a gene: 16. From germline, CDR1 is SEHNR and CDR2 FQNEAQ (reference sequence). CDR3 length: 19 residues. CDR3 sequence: CASSSTRVDGTSVTDTQYF. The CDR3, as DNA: TGTGCCAGCAGCTCGACTAGGGTCGACGGGACTAGCGTAACAGATACGCAGTATTTT.

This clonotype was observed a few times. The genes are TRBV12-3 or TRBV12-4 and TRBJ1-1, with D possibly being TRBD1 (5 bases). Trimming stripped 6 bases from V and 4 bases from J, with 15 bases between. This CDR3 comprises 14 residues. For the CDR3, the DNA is TGTGCCAGCAGCCCTGGAGACAGCATCACTGAAGCTTTCTTT. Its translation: CASSPGDSITEAFF.

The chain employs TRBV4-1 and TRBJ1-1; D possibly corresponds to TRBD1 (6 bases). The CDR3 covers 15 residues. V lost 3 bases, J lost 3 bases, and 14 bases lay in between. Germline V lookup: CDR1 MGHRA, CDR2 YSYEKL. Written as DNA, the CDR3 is TGCGCCAGCAGCCAGGGGGGCCCCTTTGACACTGAAGCTTTCTTT. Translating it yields CASSQGGPFDTEAFF.

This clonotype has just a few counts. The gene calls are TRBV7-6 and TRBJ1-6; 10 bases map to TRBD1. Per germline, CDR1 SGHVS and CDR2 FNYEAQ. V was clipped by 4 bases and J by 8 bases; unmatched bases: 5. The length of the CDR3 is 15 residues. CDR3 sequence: CASSWTGGTDSPLHF. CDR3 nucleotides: TGTGCCAGCAGCTGGACAGGGGGTACGGATTCACCCCTCCACTTT. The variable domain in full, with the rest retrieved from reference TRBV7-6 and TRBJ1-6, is GAGVSQSPRYKVTKRGQDVALRCDPISGHVSLYWYRQALGQGPEFLTYFNYEAQQDKSGLPNDRFSAERPEGSISTLTIQRTEQRDSAMYRCASSWTGGTDSPLHFGNGTRLTVT.

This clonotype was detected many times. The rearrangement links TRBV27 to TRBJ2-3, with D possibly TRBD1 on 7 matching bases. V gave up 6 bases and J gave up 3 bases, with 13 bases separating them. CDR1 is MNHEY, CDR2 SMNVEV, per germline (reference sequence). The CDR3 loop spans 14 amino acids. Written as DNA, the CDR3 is TGTGCCAGCAGGCCACAGGGGAGGACAGATACGCAGTATTTT. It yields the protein CASRPQGRTDTQYF.

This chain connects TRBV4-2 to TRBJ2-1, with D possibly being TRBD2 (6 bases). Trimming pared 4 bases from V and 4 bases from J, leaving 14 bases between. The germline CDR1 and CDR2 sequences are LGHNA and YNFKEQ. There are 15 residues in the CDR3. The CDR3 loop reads CASSPSLATYNEQFF. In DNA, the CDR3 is TGTGCCAGCAGCCCAAGTCTAGCGACTTACAATGAGCAGTTCTTC.

Here the CDR3 DNA reads TGTGTTAGCATGACAGGGTCCTACGAGCAGTACTTC. Protein product: CVSMTGSYEQYF. This chain joins TRBV28 and TRBJ2-7, with 7 bases fitting TRBD1. In germline, CDR1 is MDHEN, CDR2 SYDVKM. There are 12 residues in the CDR3.